Following are 30 T cell receptor beta chains from one sample sequenced in a study of cytomegalovirus exposure and HLA in healthy donors. Assay: immunoSEQ multiplex PCR; the TCRdb copy retains only in-frame clones and omits some. The data show about 330,000 clones, more than 80% seen once. The sample consisted of PBMCs. The source is a woman aged 18-29 years in good health and CMV-seronegative.

This clone was seen once. The chain combines TRBV7-3 with TRBJ1-2; 9 bases are a match to TRBD1. J lost 4 bases, V lost 0 bases, and 21 bases had no gene match. CDR1 SGHTA and CDR2 FQGTGA come from the germline V gene. The CDR3 has 21 residues. In DNA form, the CDR3 reads TGTGCCAGCAGCTTAACTACCGGGACAGGGACCGACGGACATTCCCCCTATGGCTACACCTTC. The encoded protein is CASSLTTGTGTDGHSPYGYTF.

The gene calls are TRBV5-1 and TRBJ1-1, with D maybe TRBD1 (5 bases). From germline, CDR1 is SGHRS and CDR2 YFSETQ. This CDR3 contains 12 residues. Trimming took 4 bases from V and 7 from J, leaving 11 bases between them. The CDR3 coding sequence is TGCGCCAGCAGCCAAGAGGGACTTGAAGCTTTCTTT. Amino acid sequence: CASSQEGLEAFF.

The rearrangement uses TRBV28 and TRBJ1-5, with 9 nucleotides matching TRBD1. V was pared by 5 bases and J by 6 bases, with 8 bases of the junction left unmatched. Germline CDR1 and CDR2: MDHEN and SYDVKM. The CDR3 is made up of 15 amino acids. DNA for the CDR3: TGTGCCAGCAGTCTCCCGGACAGGGGTATTCAGCCCCAGCATTTT. Its protein is CASSLPDRGIQPQHF.

The chain is built from TRBV6-5 and TRBJ1-1; D gene ambiguous. With 4 bases removed from V and 4 bases from J, the gap between germline ends came to 13 bases. From germline, CDR1 is MNHEY and CDR2 SVGAGI. CDR3 length: 14 amino acids. CDR3 sequence: CASSLEGRGTEAFF. The DNA of the CDR3 is TGTGCCAGCAGTTTGGAGGGAAGAGGCACTGAAGCTTTCTTT.

The gene calls are TRBV2 and TRBJ2-1; the match to TRBD2 covers 14 bases. The CDR3 totals 17 residues. The germline gives CDR1 SNHLY, CDR2 FYNNEI. The J segment lost 9 bases and the V segment lost 0 bases, leaving 7 bases of the junction unmatched. CDR3 sequence reads: CASSEAAGLAGAGEQFF. The CDR3 DNA reads TGTGCCAGCAGTGAAGCGGCGGGACTAGCGGGAGCAGGTGAGCAGTTCTTC.

This sequence joins TRBV5-1 and TRBJ2-7; D is undetermined. Germline values: CDR1 SGHRS, CDR2 YFSETQ. V was shortened by 7 bases and J by 0 bases, with 11 bases between the two germline ends. There are 13 residues in the CDR3. CDR3 residues: CASAQTSSYEQYF. For the CDR3, the DNA is TGCGCCAGCGCCCAGACAAGCTCCTACGAGCAGTACTTC.

The chain couples TRBV6-1 to TRBJ1-1, with D maybe TRBD1 (5 bases). V dropped 2 bases and J dropped 4 bases, with 8 bases sitting between them. This CDR3 has 13 amino acids. CDR1 MNHNS and CDR2 SASEGT come from the germline V gene. CDR3 sequence: CASSEQGSTEAFF. The DNA of the CDR3 is TGTGCCAGCAGTGAACAGGGATCCACTGAAGCTTTCTTT.

This sequence joins TRBV5-1 and TRBJ2-1, with D possibly TRBD2 on 5 matching bases. Looked up from germline, CDR1 is SGHRS and CDR2 is YFSETQ. The V and J ends lost 9 bases and 0 bases respectively, with 13 bases between them. The CDR3 length is 14 residues. The CDR3 loop is CATAPGSSYNEQFF. As DNA, the CDR3 is TGCGCCACGGCCCCGGGGTCCTCCTACAATGAGCAGTTCTTC.

V gene TRBV7-2 combines with J gene TRBJ1-1, with 7 bases that match TRBD1. V was pared by 5 bases and J by 5 bases, with 5 bases of the junction left unmatched. CDR1 and CDR2 from the germline V gene are SGHTA and FQGNSA. This CDR3 is built from 13 residues. Here the CDR3 DNA reads TGTGCCAGCAGCATGACAGGGCGGACTGAAGCTTTCTTT. The encoded protein is CASSMTGRTEAFF.

The chain is built from TRBV30 and TRBJ1-1; D unclear. CDR3 length: 11 residues. Germline CDR1 GTSNPN, CDR2 SVGIG (reference sequence). Trimming stripped 5 bases from V and 8 bases from J, with 12 bases between. CDR3 bases: TGTGCCTGGGCGGCGGGCCCCGAAGCTTTCTTT. It translates to CAWAAGPEAFF.

This sequence joins TRBV28 and TRBJ2-3, with TRBD2 identical over 7 bases. Germline lookup yields CDR1 MDHEN and CDR2 SYDVKM. Trimming removed 4 bases from V and 3 bases from J; junction bases left unmatched: 7. The CDR3 length is 15 residues. The CDR3 bases are TGTGCCAGCAGTTCGGCGGGAGCTGAGACAGATACGCAGTATTTT. Translated: CASSSAGAETDTQYF.

The chain is built from TRBV6-6 and TRBJ2-7; the D gene is possibly TRBD1 (5 bases). Germline CDR1 is MNHNY and CDR2 is SVGAGI (reference sequence). There are 13 residues in the CDR3. Trimming pared 6 bases from V and 2 bases from J, leaving 11 bases between. The CDR3 bases are TGTGCCAGCAGCCATGACAGCGCCTACGAGCAGTACTTC. It encodes CASSHDSAYEQYF.

The genes are TRBV5-1 and TRBJ2-5; weak D call: TRBD1 (6 bases). The germline CDR1 and CDR2 sequences are SGHRS and YFSETQ. V shed 2 bases and J shed 3 bases, with 11 bases lying between them. The CDR3 has 14 amino acids. CDR3 in amino acids: CASSLQGGEETQYF. The CDR3 DNA sequence: TGCGCCAGCAGCTTACAGGGCGGTGAAGAGACCCAGTACTTC.

The chain has TRBV7-9 and TRBJ2-5, with 8 nucleotides matching TRBD2. Germline V CDR1 and CDR2: SEHNR, FQNEAQ (reference sequence). Losses at the gene ends were 5 bases for V and 5 bases for J; bases not matched to a gene: 10. CDR3 length: 15 residues. DNA for the CDR3: TGTGCCAGCAGCCATTTGGCGGGAGGTGGGGAGACCCAGTACTTC. Translation: CASSHLAGGGETQYF.

The chain combines TRBV7-9 with TRBJ2-1; 11 bases are a match to TRBD2. The V gene's germline CDR1 is SEHNR and CDR2 FQNEAQ (reference sequence). Trimming at V came to 11 bases and at J to 0 bases, leaving 12 bases not matched to a gene. The CDR3 totals 17 residues. The CDR3: CAGGGSGRASSYNEQFF. The CDR3, as DNA: TGTGCCGGAGGGGGTAGCGGGAGGGCCAGCTCCTACAATGAGCAGTTCTTC. The full variable domain, with the rest looked up from reference TRBV7-9 and TRBJ2-1, is DTGVSQNPRHKITKRGQNVTFRCDPISEHNRLYWYRQTLGQGPEFLTYFQNEAQLEKSRLLSDRFSAERPKGSFSTLEIQRTEQGDSAMYLCAGGGSGRASSYNEQFFGPGTRLTVL.

V gene TRBV7-3 combines with J gene TRBJ1-1; D is unclear. This CDR3 spans 13 amino acids. Trimming shortened V by 6 bases and J by 4 bases, and 12 bases separated the two germline ends. CDR1 is SGHTA, CDR2 FQGTGA, per germline. The chain's CDR3 is CASSRGRITEAFF. In DNA form, the CDR3 reads TGTGCCAGCAGTCGAGGGCGGATCACTGAAGCTTTCTTT.

The chain uses TRBV7-2 and TRBJ1-2; D unclear. Germline CDR1 reads SGHTA; CDR2 reads FQGNSA. CDR3 size: 14 residues. Trimming stripped 0 bases from V and 4 bases from J, with 9 bases between. The CDR3 reads CASSLAEGTYGYTF. CDR3 coding DNA: TGTGCCAGCAGCTTAGCCGAGGGAACCTATGGCTACACCTTC.

The gene calls are TRBV7-9 and TRBJ2-7, with 9 nucleotides matching TRBD2. CDR3 length: 13 amino acids. Germline trimming cut 11 bases from V and 2 bases from J; bases unmatched to any gene: 7. Germline V gives CDR1 SEHNR, CDR2 FQNEAQ (reference sequence). CDR3 sequence: CASEREDTYEQYF. The CDR3 nucleotides read TGTGCCTCGGAGCGGGAGGACACCTACGAGCAGTACTTC.

The rearrangement links TRBV18 to TRBJ1-4; possible D gene TRBD1, 6 bases. The CDR3 extends over 18 amino acids. CDR1 is KGHSH, CDR2 LQKENI, per germline. Trimming left V 3 bases short and J 0 bases short, with 17 bases between. The CDR3 nucleotides are TGTGCCAGCTCACCTCAAGACGCAGCAGGGGCAACTAATGAAAAACTGTTTTTT. Protein: CASSPQDAAGATNEKLFF.

The chain is built from TRBV11-2 and TRBJ2-1, with 11 bases matching TRBD2. Germline CDR1 reads SGHAT; CDR2 reads FQNNGV. With 5 bases clipped from V and 6 bases from J, the junction kept 12 bases outside the gene matches. The CDR3 runs to 17 residues. The CDR3 DNA reads TGTGCCAGCAGCCCCCGGCTAGCGGGAGGAGGGGGCAATGAGCAGTTCTTC. Its translation: CASSPRLAGGGGNEQFF.

This chain links TRBV9 with TRBJ1-4; maybe TRBD1 (6 bases). V shed 3 bases and J shed 7 bases, with 13 bases lying between them. The CDR3 spans 14 residues. Germline V lookup: CDR1 SGDLS, CDR2 YYNGEE. The chain's CDR3 is CASSERGTGEKLFF. CDR3 in DNA: TGTGCCAGCAGCGAAAGGGGGACGGGTGAAAAACTGTTTTTT.

In DNA form, the CDR3 reads TGCGCCAGCAGCACTCGAAGCCTCGGCGGCGATGAAAAACTGTTTTTT. This translates into CASSTRSLGGDEKLFF. The V call is TRBV5-1, the J call TRBJ1-4, with unresolved D. The CDR3 consists of 16 residues. The ends were cut back, 4 bases at V and 6 bases at J, with 19 bases in the middle. Germline lookup yields CDR1 SGHRS and CDR2 YFSETQ.

This clone was recorded once. The chain joins TRBV7-9 to TRBJ1-5; D remains ambiguous. Germline V gene sequence: CDR1 SEHNR, CDR2 FQNEAQ (reference sequence). The CDR3 totals 16 residues. Trimming pared 5 bases from V and 2 bases from J, leaving 16 bases between. DNA of the CDR3: TGTGCCAGCAGCGACGGGTCCCCGGCACGCAATCAGCCCCAGCATTTT. This codes for CASSDGSPARNQPQHF.

The chain uses TRBV29-1 and TRBJ2-6, with TRBD1 matching 8 bases. Germline V gene sequence: CDR1 SQVTM, CDR2 ANQGSEA. The V gene end was trimmed by 1 base and the J gene end by 4 bases; junction bases not matched to a gene: 6. CDR3 length: 16 amino acids. CDR3 sequence (DNA): TGCAGCGTTGAAGGACAGGGGTCTGTAGGGGCCAACGTCCTGACTTTC. Amino acid sequence: CSVEGQGSVGANVLTF.

V usage is TRBV6-5 and J usage is TRBJ2-2; 9 bases fit TRBD2. The germline CDR1 and CDR2 sequences are MNHEY and SVGAGI. The junction had 6 bases not matched to a gene; V was cut back by 0 bases and J by 7 bases. CDR3 length: 16 residues. The CDR3 here is CASSYSSGRQHGELFF. The CDR3 coding sequence is TGTGCCAGCAGTTACTCTAGCGGGAGACAGCACGGGGAGCTGTTTTTT.

The CDR3 nucleotides are TGTGCCAGCAGCCCCTGGGGGACAGGGGGCTACGAGCAGTACTTC. It translates to CASSPWGTGGYEQYF. The J gene is TRBJ2-7, the V gene TRBV27, with 11 bases aligning to TRBD1. The CDR3 is made up of 15 amino acids. Germline assignment: CDR1 MNHEY and CDR2 SMNVEV (reference sequence). V lost 6 bases, J lost 3 bases, and 7 bases stayed unmatched.

This clone was seen more than once but under ten times. V and J are TRBV19 and TRBJ1-5; no firm D call. Per the germline V gene, CDR1 is LNHDA and CDR2 is SQIVND (reference sequence). Trimming stripped 5 bases from V and 0 bases from J, with 11 bases between. This CDR3 spans 15 amino acids. The CDR3: CASSWAVSSNQPQHF. In DNA, the CDR3 is TGTGCCAGTAGTTGGGCAGTTTCTAGCAATCAGCCCCAGCATTTT.

The chain links TRBV11-3 to TRBJ1-1, with a possible D match to TRBD1 (5 bases). Germline assignment: CDR1 SGHNT and CDR2 YENEEA. This CDR3 is built from 18 residues. V dropped 5 bases and J dropped 6 bases, with 28 bases sitting between them. CDR3 coding DNA: TGTGCCAGCAGCCCGACGGGACTCCCACTCGATAAATGGCCTGAAGCTTTCTTT. It specifies CASSPTGLPLDKWPEAFF.

The chain combines TRBV27 with TRBJ2-3, with D possibly matching TRBD2 (5 bases). The V end lost 3 bases, the J end lost 2 bases, and 27 bases lay between the germline ends. The CDR3 extends over 20 amino acids. Germline-derived CDR1 and CDR2 are MNHEY and SMNVEV (reference sequence). CDR3 sequence (DNA): TGTGCCAGCAGTTTCGGGGATTTGAGGGTCCCCCCCAGCGCCACAGATACGCAGTATTTT. Translating gives CASSFGDLRVPPSATDTQYF.

V gene TRBV27 combines with J gene TRBJ1-5; 7 positions agree with TRBD1. This CDR3 spans 20 amino acids. J lost 1 base, V lost 2 bases, and 17 bases had no gene match. Per the germline V gene, CDR1 is MNHEY and CDR2 is SMNVEV (reference sequence). The CDR3: CASSLRATVDRAWSNQPQHF. CDR3 sequence (DNA): TGTGCCAGCAGTTTACGAGCAACGGTAGACAGGGCTTGGAGCAATCAGCCCCAGCATTTT.